This T cell receptor (beta chain) stems from a study of blood T cell repertoires in COVID-19 (dated by TCRdb to 2020 to 2022). The study in broad terms: Samples from collaborators originated in the United States, Italy and Spain and spanned both the acute and convalescent phases of COVID-19. Where available, HLA class I and class II types were obtained from metadata supplied by the sample provider rather than from assay-based typing. The prospective study material was composed of cDNA or gDNA derived from T cells, B-cell-depleted T cells, or PBMCs. The repertoires were released in a freely available public database meant as a resource for research on the immune response to SARS-CoV-2. Subjects who had been exposed to COVID-19, were actively infected with it, or had recovered from it provided the deeply sampled blood TCRbeta repertoires that made up the dataset. Sample metadata almost always included a de-identified subject ID, COVID-19 status, age in years and sex. Samples came from the ongoing ImmuneRACE study (first 160 participants) plus 1,254 subjects from 6 global collaborators.

In the prospective study, participants were roughly 18 to 90 years old, resided in about 25 geographic areas of the United States, and were enrolled through a virtual design. Cohort assignment in the prospective study relied on participant-reported clinical history from a screening survey and a study questionnaire. Recovered participants in ImmuneRACE Cohort 3 were defined as having two consecutive negative NP/OP PCR tests, clearance from a healthcare professional, or resolution of symptoms. In the prospective study, mobile phlebotomists collected whole blood, serum and a nasopharyngeal or oropharyngeal swab from each participant. Prospective study participants could optionally give additional blood draws and questionnaires over an approximately two-month period. Before DNA extraction, prospective study blood samples were shipped either frozen or at room temperature. What the work shows at the level of the full study, not this receptor alone: Clinical and demographic metadata were provided uncurated, with the amount varying by source and participant.

Trimming leaves V shorter by 8 bases and J shorter by 0 bases, with the junction holding 9 bases beyond the gene matches. As encoded in the germline V gene, CDR1 is MNHEY while CDR2 is SVGAGI. The CDR3 runs 15 amino acids, cysteine and phenylalanine included. Just CDR3 DNA is preserved here, 45 bases in frame from base 1. TCRbeta CDR3 regions were amplified from genomic DNA by means of the immunoSEQ Assay, a bias-controlled multiplex PCR. As for the original processing: Within the assay, amplification of reference gene primers was used to estimate how many nucleated cells each sample contained. To quantify the absolute abundance of each unique TCRbeta CDR3 rearrangement, sequence reads were collapsed and filtered. Productive Simpson clonality was computed per sample as the square root of Simpson's diversity index over productive rearrangements. TCRdb re-hosts the immuneACCESS table, in-frame sequences only. Its copies lack some clones; in the studies checked, an unresolved V gene accounts for under half of them, and the cause for the rest is not known. The DNA was the basis for D and trimming; V, J and clone size are from that table. A total of approximately 300,000 clones appear in this sample, roughly 89% of them only once. The leading ten clones occupy roughly a tenth of the sample.

A note on this clone: The antigen this receptor binds is unknown. Per-nucleotide qualities are absent, and no much larger clonotype sits a single base away.

The origin of this receptor is a woman between 25 and 40 years old who had recovered from COVID-19. What was sequenced was PBMCs or T cells enriched from blood (not recorded which). Rearrangement joined TRBV6-5 to TRBJ1-2; the junction holds 7 bases that match TRBD1. This receptor has the CDR3 CASQSGQDSNYGYTF. The DNA is as follows: TGTGCCAGCCAAAGCGGACAGGACTCTAACTATGGCTACACCTTC.